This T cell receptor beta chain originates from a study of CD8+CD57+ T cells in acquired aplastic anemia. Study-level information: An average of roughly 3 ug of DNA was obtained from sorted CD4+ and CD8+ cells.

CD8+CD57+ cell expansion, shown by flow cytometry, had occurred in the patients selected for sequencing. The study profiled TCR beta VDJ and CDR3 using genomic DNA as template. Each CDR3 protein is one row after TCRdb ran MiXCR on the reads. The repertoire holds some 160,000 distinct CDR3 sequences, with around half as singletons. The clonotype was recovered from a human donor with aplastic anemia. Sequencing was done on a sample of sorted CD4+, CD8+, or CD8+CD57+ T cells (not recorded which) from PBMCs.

The chain's CDR3 is CSASSGYEQYF. In DNA, the CDR3 is TGCAGTGCTAGTTCCGGGTACGAGCAGTACTTC. V gene TRBV20-1 combines with J gene TRBJ2-7; D ambiguous. CDR1 and CDR2 from the germline V gene are DFQATT and SNEGSKA (reference sequence). The CDR3 spans 11 residues. With 3 bases removed from V and 4 bases from J, the gap between germline ends came to 7 bases.